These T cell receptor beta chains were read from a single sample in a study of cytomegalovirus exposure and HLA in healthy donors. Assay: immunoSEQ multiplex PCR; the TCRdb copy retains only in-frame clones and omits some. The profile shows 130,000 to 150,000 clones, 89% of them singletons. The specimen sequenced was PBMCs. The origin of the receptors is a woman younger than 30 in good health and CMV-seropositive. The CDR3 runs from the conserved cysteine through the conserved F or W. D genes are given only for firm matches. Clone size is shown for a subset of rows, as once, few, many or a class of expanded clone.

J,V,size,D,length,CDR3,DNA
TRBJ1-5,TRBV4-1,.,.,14,CASSQTDQGQPQHF,TGCGCCAGCAGCCAAACGGATCAGGGTCAGCCCCAGCATTTT
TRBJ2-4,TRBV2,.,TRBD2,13,CASDPGLVNIQYF,TGTGCCAGTGATCCGGGACTAGTAAACATTCAGTACTTC
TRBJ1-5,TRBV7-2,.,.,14,CASSLVGVDQPQHF,TGTGCCAGCAGCTTAGTGGGAGTGGATCAGCCCCAGCATTTT
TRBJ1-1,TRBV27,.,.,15,CASSPRTHMNTEAFF,TGTGCCAGCAGTCCCCGAACCCACATGAACACTGAAGCTTTCTTT
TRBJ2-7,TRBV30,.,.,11,CAWSYNYEQYF,TGTGCCTGGAGCTATAATTACGAGCAGTACTTC
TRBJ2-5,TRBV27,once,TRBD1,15,CASSLAGTGGETQYF,TGTGCCAGCAGTTTAGCCGGGACAGGAGGAGAGACCCAGTACTTC
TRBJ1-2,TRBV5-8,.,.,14,CASSSQGPVEGYTF,TGTGCCAGCAGCTCGCAGGGGCCTGTGGAGGGCTACACCTTC
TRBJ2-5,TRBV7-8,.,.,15,CASSLLSSGQETQYF,TGTGCCAGCAGCTTATTAAGTTCCGGCCAAGAGACCCAGTACTTC
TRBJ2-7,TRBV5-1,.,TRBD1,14,CASSWQGVNYEQYF,TGCGCCAGCAGCTGGCAGGGGGTTAACTACGAGCAGTACTTC
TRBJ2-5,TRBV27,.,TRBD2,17,CASSGTSGGKYQETQYF,TGTGCCAGCAGTGGGACTAGCGGGGGGAAGTACCAAGAGACCCAGTACTTC
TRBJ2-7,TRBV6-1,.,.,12,CASKPVTYEQYF,TGTGCCAGCAAACCAGTTACCTACGAGCAGTACTTC
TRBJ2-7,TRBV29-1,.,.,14,CSVAWRVPIYEQYF,TGCAGCGTTGCGTGGAGGGTTCCCATCTACGAGCAGTACTTC
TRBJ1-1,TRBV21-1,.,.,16,CASSKYVTGDNTEAFF,TGTGCCAGCAGCAAATATGTGACAGGGGATAACACTGAAGCTTTCTTT
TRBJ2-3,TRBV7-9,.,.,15,CASSFSAGGTDTQYF,TGTGCCAGCAGCTTTTCGGCGGGTGGCACAGATACGCAGTATTTT
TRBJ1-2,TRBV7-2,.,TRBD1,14,CASSLGGQAYGYTF,TGTGCCAGCAGCTTAGGGGGACAGGCTTATGGCTACACCTTC
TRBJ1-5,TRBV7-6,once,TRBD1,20,CASSLEAVGQGWGSNQPQHF,TGTGCCAGCAGCTTAGAAGCCGTAGGACAGGGATGGGGGAGCAATCAGCCCCAGCATTTT